The clone carrying this T cell receptor (beta chain) was counted between two and nine times. Per the authors' pipeline: Researchers report that nucleated cell counts were estimated from reference gene primer amplification. TCRdb keeps only in-frame clones here, not all; method: immunoSEQ multiplex PCR. The V and J calls and clone size are taken from that table; D and trimming were inferred from the DNA. The sample consists of under 250,000 clones, over 80% of them appearing once. This entry comes from a study of blood T cell repertoires in COVID-19. The TCR comes from a man aged 35 to 55 with acute or convalescent COVID-19. The sequencing sample was made of peripheral blood.

CDR3 protein: CASSLDPAGVGETQYF. The CDR3 nucleotides read TGTGCCAGCAGCTTAGATCCAGCGGGAGTAGGGGAGACCCAGTACTTC. This sequence joins TRBV7-2 and TRBJ2-5, with TRBD2 identical over 8 bases. The CDR3 covers 16 residues. CDR1 SGHTA and CDR2 FQGNSA come from the germline V gene. Trimming cost V 1 base and J 5 bases; bases outside gene matches: 9. Together with reference TRBV7-2 and TRBJ2-5, the CDR3 gives the full variable domain: GAGVSQSPSNKVTEKGKDVELRCDPISGHTALYWYRQSLGQGLEFLIYFQGNSAPDKSGLPSDRFSAERTGGSVSTLTIQRTQQEDSAVYLCASSLDPAGVGETQYFGPGTRLLVL.